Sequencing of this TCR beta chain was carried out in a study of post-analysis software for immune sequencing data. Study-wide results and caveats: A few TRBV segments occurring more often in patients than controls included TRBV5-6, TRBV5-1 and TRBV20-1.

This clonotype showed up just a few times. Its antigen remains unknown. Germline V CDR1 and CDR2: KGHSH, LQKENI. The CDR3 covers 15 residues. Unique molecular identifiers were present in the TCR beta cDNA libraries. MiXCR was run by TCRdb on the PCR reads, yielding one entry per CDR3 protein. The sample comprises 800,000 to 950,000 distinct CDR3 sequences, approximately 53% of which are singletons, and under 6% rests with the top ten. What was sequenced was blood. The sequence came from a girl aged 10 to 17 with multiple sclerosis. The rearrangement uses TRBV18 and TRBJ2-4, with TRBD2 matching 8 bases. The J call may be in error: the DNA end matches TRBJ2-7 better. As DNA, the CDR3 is TGTGCCAGCTCACCACGAGGACTAGCCCCATACGAGCAGTACTTC. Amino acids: CASSPRGLAPYEQYF.